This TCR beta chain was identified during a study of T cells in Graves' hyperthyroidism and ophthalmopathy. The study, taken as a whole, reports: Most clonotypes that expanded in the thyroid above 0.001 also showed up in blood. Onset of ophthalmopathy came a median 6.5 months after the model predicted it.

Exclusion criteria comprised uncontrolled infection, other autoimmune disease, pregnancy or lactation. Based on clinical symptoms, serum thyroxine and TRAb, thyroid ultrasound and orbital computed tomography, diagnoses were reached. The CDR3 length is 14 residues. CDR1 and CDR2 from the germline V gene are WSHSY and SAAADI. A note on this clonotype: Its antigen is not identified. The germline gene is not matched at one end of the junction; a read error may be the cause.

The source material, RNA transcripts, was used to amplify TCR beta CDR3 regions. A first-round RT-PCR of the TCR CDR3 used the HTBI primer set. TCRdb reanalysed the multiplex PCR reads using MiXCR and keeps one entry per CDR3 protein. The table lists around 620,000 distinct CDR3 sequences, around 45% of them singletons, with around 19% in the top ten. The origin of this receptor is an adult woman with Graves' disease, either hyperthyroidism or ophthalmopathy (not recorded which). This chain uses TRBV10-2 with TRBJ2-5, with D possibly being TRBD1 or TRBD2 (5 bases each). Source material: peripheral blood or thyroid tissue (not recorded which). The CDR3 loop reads CASSLGDPAWKQYF. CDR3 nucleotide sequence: TGTGCCAGCAGCCTGGGGGACCCCGCATGGAAACAGTACTTC.